The 30 T cell receptor beta chains below all came from one sample that was sequenced in a study of beta chain features in type 1 diabetes. Overall study findings and caveats: Moderate yet significant TCRB CDR3 shortening was seen in Type 1 diabetes patients in all four CD4+ subsets.

TCRB transcripts that were expressed got sequenced, as all of the isolated RNA had been reverse transcribed. Assay used: immunoSEQ multiplex PCR; TCRdb lists only in-frame clones, some missing. The table has around 300,000 clones, around 16% seen once; the top ten hold roughly 0.015%. No cognate antigen is known for these TCRs. The sequencing input was naive CD4+ T cells from blood. These receptors were taken from a man aged 18 to 30 with type 1 diabetes.

The table lists this clone with a few counts. This chain connects TRBV5-1 to TRBJ2-2; the D is unclear. This CDR3 contains 14 residues. Germline lookup yields CDR1 SGHRS and CDR2 YFSETQ. Trimming removed 2 bases from V and 0 bases from J, with 5 bases in between. CDR3 region: CASSLPTNTGELFF. CDR3 nucleotide sequence: TGCGCCAGCAGCTTACCTACGAACACCGGGGAGCTGTTTTTT.

The V call is TRBV29-1, the J call TRBJ1-5; the match to TRBD1 covers 9 bases. V shed 6 bases, J shed 9 bases, and the junction held 21 bases outside the gene matches. The germline gives CDR1 SQVTM, CDR2 ANQGSEA. The CDR3 totals 17 residues. CDR3 DNA: TGCAGCGTCGACGGACAGGGGAAGAAGAAAGAATGCGGGCCCCAGCATTTT. This sequence encodes CSVDGQGKKKECGPQHF.

The chain combines TRBV6-1 with TRBJ2-3; D call uncertain. Trimming removed 7 bases from V and 0 bases from J, with 8 bases in between. CDR1 is MNHNS and CDR2 is SASEGT in the germline V gene. This CDR3 region has 13 residues. CDR3 protein: CASTLGSTDTQYF. CDR3 bases: TGTGCCAGCACCCTCGGTAGCACAGATACGCAGTATTTT.

The sample holds a few counts of this clone. The V gene is TRBV29-1, the J gene TRBJ1-1, with 9 bases aligning to TRBD1. The CDR3 is 14 amino acids. V dropped 6 bases and J dropped 2; count of bases not matched to a gene: 7. Germline-derived CDR1 and CDR2 are SQVTM and ANQGSEA. CDR3 amino acids: CSVSDRGRNTEAFF. In nucleotides, the CDR3 is TGCAGCGTCTCGGACAGGGGCAGAAACACTGAAGCTTTCTTT.

Only a few counts were recorded for this clone. The rearrangement links TRBV6-5 to TRBJ2-1, with 9 bases aligning to TRBD2. Germline CDR1 is MNHEY and CDR2 is SVGAGI. V lost 3 bases and J lost 10; bases outside the gene matches: 10. The CDR3 extends over 15 amino acids. The CDR3 DNA follows: TGTGCCAGCAGTTATCAGACTAGCGGTGGGTCGGAGCAGTTCTTC. This gives the protein CASSYQTSGGSEQFF.

The gene calls are TRBV9 and TRBJ2-7; the D gene is possibly TRBD2 (7 bases). V dropped 0 bases and J dropped 5 bases, with 18 bases sitting between them. The germline gives CDR1 SGDLS, CDR2 YYNGEE. The CDR3 has 16 residues. The chain's CDR3 is CASSVEGGGPWDEQYF. The CDR3 bases are TGTGCCAGCAGCGTAGAGGGGGGGGGCCCCTGGGACGAGCAGTACTTC. Complete variable domain (other parts from reference TRBV9 and TRBJ2-7): DSGVTQTPKHLITATGQRVTLRCSPRSGDLSVYWYQQSLDQGLQFLIQYYNGEERAKGNILERFSAQQFPDLHSELNLSSLELGDSALYFCASSVEGGGPWDEQYFGPGTRLTVT.

A few counts support this clone. CDR3 amino acids: CASTRGTSPGAQYF. The CDR3 DNA follows: TGTGCCAGCACCCGAGGGACTAGCCCTGGAGCGCAGTATTTT. The chain uses TRBV28 and TRBJ2-3, with TRBD2 identical over 9 bases. J lost 10 bases, V lost 7 bases, and 12 bases had no gene match. This CDR3 contains 14 residues. CDR1 is MDHEN, CDR2 SYDVKM, per germline.

The CDR3 bases are TGTGCCAGTAGTACGTTTGCTAGCGGGAGGGGCACCGGGGAGCTGTTTTTT. This codes for CASSTFASGRGTGELFF. This sequence joins TRBV19 and TRBJ2-2; 12 nucleotides agree with TRBD2. The CDR3 runs 17 residues. Germline loops: CDR1 LNHDA, CDR2 SQIVND (reference sequence). V trimming: 4 bases; J trimming: 4 bases; junction bases outside the gene matches: 7.

This clone was recorded a few times. The chain recombines TRBV2 with TRBJ1-5, with D perhaps matching TRBD1 (6 bases). The CDR3 runs to 13 residues. The V and J ends lost 4 bases and 10 bases respectively, with 14 bases between them. CDR1 is SNHLY, CDR2 FYNNEI, per germline. For the CDR3, the DNA is TGTGCCAGCAGTGGACAGCCGGACAGTCCCCAGCATTTT. It yields the protein CASSGQPDSPQHF.

The CDR3 DNA sequence: TGTGCCAGCAGTTTATTATGGACAGATATTAACCAGCCCTTTAACCAAGAGACCCAGTACTTC. It translates to CASSLLWTDINQPFNQETQYF. The genes are TRBV28 and TRBJ2-5, with D possibly matching TRBD1 (6 bases). V lost 1 base and J lost 0, with 27 bases in between. Germline-derived CDR1 and CDR2 are MDHEN and SYDVKM. The CDR3 is made up of 21 amino acids.

A single count supports this clone. The V call is TRBV13, the J call TRBJ1-6; TRBD1 agrees at 7 bases. The CDR3 is 18 amino acids. J was trimmed by 5 bases and V by 0 bases; bases with no gene match: 10. Germline CDR1 and CDR2: PRHDT and FYEKMQ (reference sequence). CDR3 loop: CASSLGHPGRGNNSPLHF. The CDR3 DNA follows: TGTGCCAGCAGCTTAGGACATCCAGGCAGGGGGAATAATTCACCCCTCCACTTT.

This clone was counted a few times. J is TRBJ2-3 and V is TRBV7-9; 12 nucleotides align to TRBD2. The V gene's germline CDR1 is SEHNR and CDR2 FQNEAQ (reference sequence). V lost 4 bases, J lost 2 bases, and 1 base stayed unmatched. This CDR3 is built from 15 residues. CDR3 amino acids: CASSSSGRVTDTQYF. CDR3 coding DNA: TGTGCCAGCAGCTCTAGCGGGAGGGTCACAGATACGCAGTATTTT.

This chain joins TRBV5-1 and TRBJ2-1; D perhaps matches TRBD2 (5 bases). This CDR3 spans 14 amino acids. V lost 5 bases and J 8 bases, leaving 17 bases between the germline ends. Germline CDR1 and CDR2: SGHRS and YFSETQ. The CDR3 here is CASSSDQLWDEQFF. The CDR3 region has the DNA TGCGCCAGCAGTAGCGATCAACTTTGGGATGAGCAGTTCTTC. Combining the CDR3 with reference TRBV5-1 and TRBJ2-1 gives the whole variable domain KAGVTQTPRYLIKTRGQQVTLSCSPISGHRSVSWYQQTPGQGLQFLFEYFSETQRNKGNFPGRFSGRQFSNSRSEMNVSTLELGDSALYLCASSSDQLWDEQFFGPGTRLTVL.

In DNA, the CDR3 is TGCGCCAGCAGCCAAGATCCCGGGTTGGCACGGTACAATGAGCAGTTCTTC. It yields the protein CASSQDPGLARYNEQFF. This rearrangement joins TRBV4-1 to TRBJ2-1, with D unclear. The germline V and J ends were trimmed by 0 bases and 4 bases, with 16 bases remaining between them. Germline CDR1 reads MGHRA; CDR2 reads YSYEKL. The CDR3 sequence is 17 residues long.

J is TRBJ2-1 and V is TRBV10-3; D possibly corresponds to TRBD2 (6 bases). V dropped 10 bases and J dropped 4 bases, with 11 bases sitting between them. The germline V gene has CDR1 ENHRY and CDR2 SYGVKD. This CDR3 spans 12 amino acids. In DNA, the CDR3 is TGTGCCACTGGGGCGGGATACAATGAGCAGTTCTTC. Translation gives CATGAGYNEQFF.

The table lists this clone with a few counts. The chain employs TRBV7-9 and TRBJ2-7, with 7 bases identical to TRBD1. The CDR3 length is 18 residues. V trimming: 4 bases; J trimming: 5 bases; junction bases outside the gene matches: 20. Germline V CDR1 and CDR2: SEHNR, FQNEAQ (reference sequence). The CDR3 DNA sequence: TGTGCCAGCAGCTCTAGGACGTGGGCCCCAGGGGGTTTAAACGAGCAGTACTTC. It encodes CASSSRTWAPGGLNEQYF.

This rearrangement joins TRBV15 to TRBJ2-3, with TRBD2 matching 7 bases. The CDR3 contains 16 residues. The germline V gene encodes CDR1 LNHNV and CDR2 YYDKDF (reference sequence). V shed 3 bases and J 2 bases; nucleotides not matched to a gene: 8. CDR3 sequence (DNA): TGTGCCACCAGCAGGGGAGGCGGGGGACCCACAGATACGCAGTATTTT. Amino acids: CATSRGGGGPTDTQYF.

The chain links TRBV4-3 to TRBJ2-2, with D tentatively TRBD2 (7 bases). V lost 4 bases and J lost 6, with 15 bases in between. The CDR3 is 15 residues long. Germline V gene data show CDR1 as LGHNA and CDR2 as YSLEER. CDR3 DNA sequence: TGCGCCAGCAGCCCGAGCAGGGGAGGGGCCGGGGAGCTGTTTTTT. It yields the protein CASSPSRGGAGELFF.

This clone occurred a few times. This chain joins TRBV19 and TRBJ2-7; TRBD2 aligns across 7 bases. The CDR3 totals 15 residues. V trimming: 7 bases; J trimming: 4 bases; junction bases outside the gene matches: 13. The V gene's germline CDR1 is LNHDA and CDR2 SQIVND (reference sequence). Here the CDR3 reads CASTPTGGSQYEQYF. The CDR3 DNA sequence: TGTGCCAGTACCCCTACGGGGGGTTCACAGTACGAGCAGTACTTC.

This clone was seen only a few times. The chain is built from TRBV19 and TRBJ2-7, with 10 bases that match TRBD2. From germline, CDR1 is LNHDA and CDR2 SQIVND (reference sequence). V lost 7 bases and J lost 3; bases outside the gene matches: 9. The CDR3 has 15 residues. CDR3 protein: CASKARTSGNYEQYF. CDR3 nucleotide sequence: TGTGCCAGTAAAGCCCGGACTAGCGGAAACTACGAGCAGTACTTC. Complete variable domain (other parts from reference TRBV19 and TRBJ2-7): DGGITQSPKYLFRKEGQNVTLSCEQNLNHDAMYWYRQDPGQGLRLIYYSQIVNDFQKGDIAEGYSVSREKKESFPLTVTSAQKNPTAFYLCASKARTSGNYEQYFGPGTRLTVT.

This chain links TRBV29-1 with TRBJ1-1, with TRBD1 identical over 7 bases. Trimming removed 7 bases from V and 1 base from J; junction bases left unmatched: 6. The CDR3 is 13 residues long. Germline CDR1 is SQVTM and CDR2 is ANQGSEA. CDR3 DNA sequence: TGCAGCGCCGCGGGACAGCAGAACACTGAAGCTTTCTTT. This encodes CSAAGQQNTEAFF.

The chain uses TRBV4-2 and TRBJ2-7, with D tentatively TRBD2 (6 bases). The CDR3 runs to 16 residues. V was trimmed by 4 bases and J by 0 bases, leaving 16 bases between them. Germline V gene sequence: CDR1 LGHNA, CDR2 YNFKEQ. CDR3 sequence: CASSRARDSSSYEQYF. CDR3 sequence (DNA): TGTGCCAGCAGCCGCGCCAGGGACTCCAGCTCCTACGAGCAGTACTTC.

This clone was seen only a few times. The rearrangement uses TRBV28 and TRBJ2-3, with TRBD2 matching 9 bases. CDR3 length: 21 amino acids. V lost 6 bases, J lost 2 bases, and 24 bases stayed unmatched. Germline-derived CDR1 and CDR2 are MDHEN and SYDVKM. The CDR3 coding sequence is TGTGCCAGCAGGCTCAGGACTTGGCAGCTTGTCACTAGCGGGCTCACAGATACGCAGTATTTT. The encoded protein is CASRLRTWQLVTSGLTDTQYF.

CDR3 DNA sequence: TGTGCCAGCTCACCACCCGGACAGGGAACTGAAGCTTTCTTT. Encoded protein: CASSPPGQGTEAFF. V is TRBV18 and J is TRBJ1-1; TRBD1 agrees at 8 bases. V shed 0 bases, J shed 5 bases, and the junction held 2 bases outside the gene matches. This CDR3 has 14 residues. Germline CDR1 and CDR2: KGHSH and LQKENI.

This sequence joins TRBV5-1 and TRBJ1-1; a possible D gene is TRBD1 (5 bases). The CDR3 loop spans 14 amino acids. Trimming stripped 1 base from V and 1 base from J, with 8 bases between. CDR1 and CDR2 from the germline V gene are SGHRS and YFSETQ. CDR3: CASSLRQTNTEAFF. As DNA, the CDR3 is TGCGCCAGCAGCTTGAGACAGACGAACACTGAAGCTTTCTTT.

This clone was observed a few times. The V gene is TRBV7-2, the J gene TRBJ1-5; 9 nucleotides align to TRBD1. Germline CDR1 is SGHTA and CDR2 is FQGNSA. The CDR3 is 14 residues long. Losses at the gene ends were 2 bases for V and 5 bases for J; bases not matched to a gene: 1. Written as DNA, the CDR3 is TGTGCCAGCAGCTTACGGACAGGGGATCAGCCCCAGCATTTT. It encodes CASSLRTGDQPQHF.

This clone was counted only a few times. V gene TRBV7-9 combines with J gene TRBJ1-6; D uncertain. Germline V CDR1 and CDR2: SEHNR, FQNEAQ (reference sequence). V was clipped by 1 base and J by 7 bases, with 8 bases between them. The CDR3 loop spans 14 amino acids. The CDR3 DNA reads TGTGCCAGCAGCTTAGGGCGGGGAAATTCACCCCTCCACTTT. Its translation: CASSLGRGNSPLHF.

This clone was seen only a few times. V and J are TRBV6-5 and TRBJ2-7, with 8 nucleotides matching TRBD1. CDR3 size: 15 residues. Germline V lookup: CDR1 MNHEY, CDR2 SVGAGI. Trimming cost V 6 bases and J 3 bases; bases outside gene matches: 10. Here the CDR3 reads CASSPGQGVDYEQYF. CDR3 bases: TGTGCCAGCAGCCCTGGACAGGGCGTAGACTACGAGCAGTACTTC.

Only a few counts were recorded for this clone. DNA for the CDR3: TGCAGCGTTGAAGAAATAGGACAGGGCCGCTACGAGCAGTACTTC. Residues: CSVEEIGQGRYEQYF. The chain joins TRBV29-1 to TRBJ2-7, with TRBD1 matching 8 bases. The CDR3 totals 15 residues. V lost 0 bases, J lost 3 bases, and 7 bases stayed unmatched. From germline, CDR1 is SQVTM and CDR2 ANQGSEA.

This clone was counted only a few times. CDR3 nucleotide sequence: TGTGCCAGCAGTCCCGCGATACGGCAGGATAATCAGCCCCAGCATTTT. Translation: CASSPAIRQDNQPQHF. The chain employs TRBV27 and TRBJ1-5; no firm D call. The CDR3 is 16 amino acids. Trimming took off 5 bases at V and 4 bases at J, with 18 bases between the two ends. CDR1 and CDR2 from the germline V gene are MNHEY and SMNVEV (reference sequence).